Given below is one T cell receptor (beta chain) in context. In the original workflow: It was from reference gene primer amplification that nucleated cell counts were estimated. This table comes from immunoSEQ multiplex PCR, and its TCRdb copy is limited to in-frame clones, with some not included. Clone size and V and J calls were adopted from that table, with D and trimming inferred from the DNA. The table records over 300,000 clones, approximately 88% of them present only once. The sample originates from a study of blood T cell repertoires in COVID-19. Study-wide background: Collection of acute and convalescent COVID-19 samples took place in the United States, Italy and Spain. Sample material is recorded as cDNA or gDNA derived from T cells, B-cell-depleted T cells, or PBMCs.

CDR1 MGHRA and CDR2 YSYEKL come from the germline V gene. The ends were cut back, 0 bases at V and 0 bases at J, with 12 bases in the middle. The CDR3 has 17 amino acids. Sequenced material: peripheral blood. This sequence was found in a man younger than 35 who had recovered from COVID-19. The rearrangement joins TRBV4-1 to TRBJ2-1, with a tentative D call TRBD2 (6 bases). The CDR3 is CASSQEGGRSSYNEQFF. For the CDR3, the DNA is TGCGCCAGCAGCCAAGAAGGTGGGAGGAGCTCCTACAATGAGCAGTTCTTC.